This TCR beta chain appears in the sequencing data of a study of pediatric ulcerative colitis. Comments on this clone: Its antigen is unknown.

Study-wide results and caveats: Two patients had blood samples with substantially reduced template counts. All ulcerative colitis patients, but no controls, carried a couple of rectal clonotypes.

The CDR3 runs 16 residues. V lost 1 base and J lost 3, with 15 bases in between. Germline CDR1 reads SEHNR; CDR2 reads FQNEAQ (reference sequence). The assay was run at survey level. Data came from immunoSEQ multiplex PCR; TCRdb stores just in-frame clones and leaves some out. The sample holds fewer than 6,500 clones; 89% are singletons and the top ten take roughly 2%. Colonoscopy and blood draw happened at the same time. The specimen sequenced was blood. This TCR was recovered from a girl aged 10 to 17 who was a control in a study of pediatric ulcerative colitis. J is TRBJ1-2 and V is TRBV7-9; tentative D call: TRBD1 (6 bases). The CDR3 DNA follows: TGTGCCAGCAGCTTAGTTGGGGGCGAGAGCTACTATGGCTACACCTTC. This codes for CASSLVGGESYYGYTF.